The T cell receptor (beta chain) described here comes from a study of blood T cell repertoires in COVID-19. TCRdb keeps only in-frame clones here, not all; method: immunoSEQ multiplex PCR. There are some 490,000 clones in the sample; approximately 86% occur only once, and more than 7.5% lies in the top ten. Germline-derived CDR1 and CDR2 are SGHDT and YYEEEE. V lost 7 bases and J lost 5; bases outside the gene matches: 8. This CDR3 region has 15 residues. Sequenced sample: PBMCs or T cells enriched from blood (not recorded which). The rearrangement uses TRBV5-6 and TRBJ2-2; TRBD1 matches 10 bases. This TCR derives from a woman in her sixties who had recovered from COVID-19. As DNA, the CDR3 is TGTGCCAGCGCCTCCGGGACAGGGGTGACCGGGGAGCTGTTTTTT. It translates to CASASGTGVTGELFF.